These T cell receptor beta chains were read from a single sample in a study of cytomegalovirus exposure and HLA in healthy donors. Assay: immunoSEQ multiplex PCR; the TCRdb copy retains only in-frame clones and omits some. The table lists over 100,000 clones, around 75% of them singletons. The sample was PBMCs. Source of these receptors: a woman between 25 and 40 years old in good health and CMV-seronegative. CDR3s include the opening cysteine and the closing phenylalanine or tryptophan. D genes are given only for firm matches. The size of a clone is reported for some rows only, either as once, few or many, or as a class for expanded clones.

-	TRBV5-6	TRBJ2-1	-	TGTGCCAGCAGCTTGTTTCCATCCTCCTACAATGAGCAGTTCTTC	CASSLFPSSYNEQFF
-	TRBV5-4	TRBJ2-1	-	TGTGCCAGCAGCCCGTCCCCCCAACCTCCGAGCTCCTACAATGAGCAGTTCTTC	CASSPSPQPPSSYNEQFF
TRBD1	TRBV4-2	TRBJ1-2	-	TGTGCCAGCCAGGGACAGCCCGGCTATGGCTACACCTTC	CASQGQPGYGYTF
TRBD2	TRBV29-1	TRBJ2-3	-	TGCAGCGTTGCGGAGAGCGGGAGGTTGGTTAGTCTTGGCACAGATACGCAGTATTTT	CSVAESGRLVSLGTDTQYF
-	TRBV7-9	TRBJ2-2	-	TGTGCCAGCAGTCCATTCGAAAGCTCGAACACCGGGGAGCTGTTTTTT	CASSPFESSNTGELFF
TRBD1	TRBV5-1	TRBJ1-5	-	TGCGCCAGCAGCCCACTTCCGGGACAGGGACCGTATCTGGATCAGCCCCAGCATTTT	CASSPLPGQGPYLDQPQHF
TRBD1	TRBV30	TRBJ1-1	-	TGTGCCTGGGAACGGTACAGGGGGGAAGCTTTCTTT	CAWERYRGEAFF
-	TRBV4-3	TRBJ2-6	few	TGCGCCAGCAGTACAACGGGCTCTGGGGCCAACGTCCTGACTTTC	CASSTTGSGANVLTF
TRBD1	TRBV27	TRBJ1-1	-	TGTGCCAGCGGGCTAGGGGGCGAAGCTTTCTTT	CASGLGGEAFF
TRBD1	TRBV7-9	TRBJ1-3	-	TGTGCCAGCAGCTCAGGGGGGATGGCCGTCTCTGGAAACACCATATATTTT	CASSSGGMAVSGNTIYF
-	TRBV11-2	TRBJ1-4	-	TGTGCCAGCAGCTTAAGGGTAGGACGGGAGGAAATCGCTAATGAAAAACTGTTTTTT	CASSLRVGREEIANEKLFF
-	TRBV4-1	TRBJ1-1	few	TGCGCCAGCAGCCTGGACAGAACCGAAGCTTTCTTT	CASSLDRTEAFF
-	TRBV7-9	TRBJ2-7	-	TGTGCCAGCAGCTTACACGGGGGACTGTACGAGCAGTACTTC	CASSLHGGLYEQYF
TRBD1	TRBV2	TRBJ2-3	-	TGTGCCAGCCGGGACAGGAACACAGATACGCAGTATTTT	CASRDRNTDTQYF
-	TRBV10-2	TRBJ1-5	-	TGCGCCAGCAGTGAGTCGAGTCAGCCCCAGCATTTT	CASSESSQPQHF
-	TRBV7-9	TRBJ2-7	-	TGTGCCAGCAGCCCCCCTCCGGAGTTCTACGAGCAGTACTTC	CASSPPPEFYEQYF
-	TRBV7-3	TRBJ2-3	-	TGTGCCAGCAGCCCGGGGTCGGCGGACTACACAGATACGCAGTATTTT	CASSPGSADYTDTQYF
TRBD1	TRBV25-1	TRBJ1-5	-	TGTGCCAGCAGGGCGACAGGGGGCACTCAGCCCCAGCATTTT	CASRATGGTQPQHF
-	TRBV6-5	TRBJ2-3	-	TGTGCCAGCAGTCCGACAATAAGCACAGATACGCAGTATTTT	CASSPTISTDTQYF
-	TRBV6-5	TRBJ1-1	-	TGTGCCAGCAGTTCAAGGAGATCGAACACTGAAGCTTTCTTT	CASSSRRSNTEAFF
-	TRBV28	TRBJ1-1	once	TGTGCCAGCAGTTCCCAAGCCCAAAACAGGGTTCAGGCTTTCTTT	CASSSQAQNRVQAFF
-	TRBV10-1	TRBJ2-1	-	TGCGCCAGCATGCGGGACCCCGACATCGGAGAGCAGTTCTTC	CASMRDPDIGEQFF
TRBD1	TRBV11-3	TRBJ2-1	-	TGTGCCAGCAGCTTAGAGGGACAGGGCTACAATGAGCAGTTCTTC	CASSLEGQGYNEQFF
TRBD1	TRBV18	TRBJ2-5	-	TGTGCCAGCTCAGCAACCGGGACAGGGGATGAGGCCCAGTACTTC	CASSATGTGDEAQYF
TRBD1	TRBV10-3	TRBJ1-1	-	TGTGCCAGCCGACAGGGGGCAGCAGAAGCTTTCTTT	CASRQGAAEAFF
-	TRBV30	TRBJ2-7	-	TGTGCCTGGAGTGTATCCGGGGTTCGGGAGCAGTACTTC	CAWSVSGVREQYF
TRBD2	TRBV29-1	TRBJ2-1	-	TGCAGCGTTGAAGCGTCCCGCGGGACTAGCCTTTCCTACAATGAGCAGTTCTTC	CSVEASRGTSLSYNEQFF
-	TRBV9	TRBJ2-1	-	TGTGCCAGCAGCGTAGCTCCGACTGACTACAATGAGCAGTTCTTC	CASSVAPTDYNEQFF
TRBD1	TRBV19	TRBJ2-7	-	TGTGCCAGTAGTACTATCCCAAGACAGGGATCGGAAGAGCAGTACTTC	CASSTIPRQGSEEQYF
-	TRBV15	TRBJ1-5	-	TGTGCCACCAGAGATCAGACAGGACAATCGCAGCCCCAGCATTTT	CATRDQTGQSQPQHF
TRBD2	TRBV27	TRBJ2-1	-	TGTGCCAGCTTTTTAGGACCTAGCGGGAGTGGCAATGAGCAGTTCTTC	CASFLGPSGSGNEQFF
-	TRBV29-1	TRBJ1-1	-	TGCAGCGTTGGCCGGACTGAAGCTTTCTTT	CSVGRTEAFF
TRBD1	TRBV5-1	TRBJ1-1	-	TGCGCCAGCAGCCCGTCCGGGACAGGGGTAGTGAGGACTGAAGCTTTCTTT	CASSPSGTGVVRTEAFF
-	TRBV19	TRBJ2-2	-	TGTGCCAGTAGCCGATATCAAATGACCCTCCCGGGCGGGGAGCTGTTTTTT	CASSRYQMTLPGGELFF
TRBD1	TRBV7-9	TRBJ2-2	-	TGTGCCAGCAGCTTTGAACAGGGGGTAACCGGGGAGCTGTTTTTT	CASSFEQGVTGELFF
TRBD1	TRBV7-2	TRBJ1-6	-	TGTGCCAGCAGCAAAGGGGACAGCAATTCACCCCTCCACTTT	CASSKGDSNSPLHF
-	TRBV6-6	TRBJ2-5	-	TGTGCCAGCAGCAAGGGGGAAGGTAAAAAGGAGACCCAGTACTTC	CASSKGEGKKETQYF
TRBD2	TRBV5-4	TRBJ2-1	few	TGTGCCAGCAGCCTCACTCAAGAAGCGGGAGGTTACAATGAGCAGTTCTTC	CASSLTQEAGGYNEQFF
-	TRBV4-3	TRBJ1-2	-	TGCGCCAGCAGCCAAGGGGCAGGGTTCGGCTATGGCTACACCTTC	CASSQGAGFGYGYTF
TRBD2	TRBV5-1	TRBJ2-2	-	TGCGCCAGCAGCTTGATGATGATAGCGGGAGACGGGGAGCTGTTTTTT	CASSLMMIAGDGELFF
-	TRBV27	TRBJ2-2	-	TGTGCCAGCAGTTTCTATCGGGACGGGGAGCTGTTTTTT	CASSFYRDGELFF
-	TRBV2	TRBJ2-3	-	TGTGCCAGCAGCACCGCGGAGCGGAGCACAGATACGCAGTATTTT	CASSTAERSTDTQYF
-	TRBV6-5	TRBJ2-7	-	TGTGCCAGCACGGCAGGGGTTGGCGAGCAGTACTTC	CASTAGVGEQYF
-	TRBV27	TRBJ1-2	-	TGTGCCAGCAGGGTAGGAGCTAAAGGCTACACCTTC	CASRVGAKGYTF
-	TRBV7-9	TRBJ1-1	-	TGTGCCAGCAGCGCAAGACAGACCAACACTGAAGCTTTCTTT	CASSARQTNTEAFF
-	TRBV5-1	TRBJ1-5	-	TGCGCCAGCAGCTTGCAGGGGATGGGGAATCAGCCCCAGCATTTT	CASSLQGMGNQPQHF
-	TRBV18	TRBJ2-3	-	TGTGCCAGCTCAGCCGGGACGGGAGGCACAGATACGCAGTATTTT	CASSAGTGGTDTQYF
-	TRBV5-1	TRBJ1-2	few	TGCGCCAGCAGCTTCCAGGGTAGTAATGGCTACACCTTC	CASSFQGSNGYTF
-	TRBV30	TRBJ2-5	-	TGTGCCTGGAGTGTACAGGCGAACCAAGAGACCCAGTACTTC	CAWSVQANQETQYF
TRBD1	TRBV29-1	TRBJ2-7	-	TGCAGCGTGGGGGTGGACAGGGGTTTGCACGAGCAGTACTTC	CSVGVDRGLHEQYF
-	TRBV5-1	TRBJ1-3	once	TGCGCCAGCAGCTCCCTGCCACTCGTCGCTGGAAACACCATATATTTT	CASSSLPLVAGNTIYF
-	TRBV5-1	TRBJ1-1	-	TGCGCCAGCAGCTTGGCCCCGCGCCCCGAGGGGAACACTGAAGCTTTCTTT	CASSLAPRPEGNTEAFF